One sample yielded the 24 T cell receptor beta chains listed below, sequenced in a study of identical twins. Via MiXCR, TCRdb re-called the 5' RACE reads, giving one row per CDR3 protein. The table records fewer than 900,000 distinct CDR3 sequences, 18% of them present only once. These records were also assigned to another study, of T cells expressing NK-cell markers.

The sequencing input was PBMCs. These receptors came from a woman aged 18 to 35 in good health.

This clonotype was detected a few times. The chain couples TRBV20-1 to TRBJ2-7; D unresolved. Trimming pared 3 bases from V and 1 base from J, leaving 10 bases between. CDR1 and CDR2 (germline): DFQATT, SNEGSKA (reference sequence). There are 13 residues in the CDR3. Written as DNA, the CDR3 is TGCAGTGCTAGCGCCGGGCCATCCTACGAGCAGTACTTC. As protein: CSASAGPSYEQYF.

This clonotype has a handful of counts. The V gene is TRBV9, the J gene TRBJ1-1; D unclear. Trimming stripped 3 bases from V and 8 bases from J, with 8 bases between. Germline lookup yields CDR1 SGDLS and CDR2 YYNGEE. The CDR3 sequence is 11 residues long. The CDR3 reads CASSAGDEAFF. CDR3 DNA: TGTGCCAGCAGCGCAGGAGACGAAGCTTTCTTT.

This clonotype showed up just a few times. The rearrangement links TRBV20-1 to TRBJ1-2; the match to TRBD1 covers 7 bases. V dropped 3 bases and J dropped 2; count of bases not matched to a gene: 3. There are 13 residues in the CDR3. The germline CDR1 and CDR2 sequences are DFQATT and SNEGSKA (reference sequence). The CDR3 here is CSASGQANYGYTF. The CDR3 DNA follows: TGCAGTGCTAGTGGACAGGCCAACTATGGCTACACCTTC.

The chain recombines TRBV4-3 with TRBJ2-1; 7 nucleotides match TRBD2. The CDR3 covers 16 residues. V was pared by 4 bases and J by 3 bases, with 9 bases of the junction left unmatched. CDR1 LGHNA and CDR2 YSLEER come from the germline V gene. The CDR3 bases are TGCGCCAGCAGCCCAGATCTAGCGGTTCTCTACAATGAGCAGTTCTTC. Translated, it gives CASSPDLAVLYNEQFF.

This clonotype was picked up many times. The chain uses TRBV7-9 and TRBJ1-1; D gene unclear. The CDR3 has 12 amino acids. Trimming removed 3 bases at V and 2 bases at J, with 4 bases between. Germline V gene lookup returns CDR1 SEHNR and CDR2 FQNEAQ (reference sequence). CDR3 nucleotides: TGTGCCAGCAGCTTGGACAACACTGAAGCTTTCTTT. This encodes CASSLDNTEAFF.

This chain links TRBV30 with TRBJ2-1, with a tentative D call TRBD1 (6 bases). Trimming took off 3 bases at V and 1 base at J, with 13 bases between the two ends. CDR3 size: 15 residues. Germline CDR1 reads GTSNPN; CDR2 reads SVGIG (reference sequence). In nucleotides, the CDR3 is TGTGCCTGGAGGAGGGGACACCAGTCCTACAATGAGCAGTTCTTC. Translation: CAWRRGHQSYNEQFF.

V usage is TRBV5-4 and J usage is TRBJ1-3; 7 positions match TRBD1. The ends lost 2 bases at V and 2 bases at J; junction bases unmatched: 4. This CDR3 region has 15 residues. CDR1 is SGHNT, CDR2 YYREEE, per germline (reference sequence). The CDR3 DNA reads TGTGCCAGCAGCTTCCAGGGGGGGACTGGAAACACCATATATTTT. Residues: CASSFQGGTGNTIYF.

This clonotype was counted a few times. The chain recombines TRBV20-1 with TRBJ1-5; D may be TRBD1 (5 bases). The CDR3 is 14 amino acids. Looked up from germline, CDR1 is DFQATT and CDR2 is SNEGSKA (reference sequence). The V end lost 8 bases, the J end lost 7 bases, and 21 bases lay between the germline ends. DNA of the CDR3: TGCAGTTCGTCTGAGGGGAGGCTCGGGCAGCCCCAGCATTTT. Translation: CSSSEGRLGQPQHF.

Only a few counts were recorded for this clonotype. CDR3 residues: CASSYASGTIQFF. In nucleotides, the CDR3 is TGTGCCAGCAGTTACGCATCCGGGACTATTCAGTTCTTC. The chain carries TRBV7-9 and TRBJ2-1, with TRBD2 matching over 7 bases. The germline V gene has CDR1 SEHNR and CDR2 FQNEAQ (reference sequence). The CDR3 covers 13 residues. J lost 13 bases, V lost 6 bases, and 12 bases had no gene match.

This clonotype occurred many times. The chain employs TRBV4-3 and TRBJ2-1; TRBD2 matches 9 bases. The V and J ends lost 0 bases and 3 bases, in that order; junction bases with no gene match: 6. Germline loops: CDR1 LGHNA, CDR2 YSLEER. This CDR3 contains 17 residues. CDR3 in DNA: TGCGCCAGCAGCCAAGAGGTAGCGGGAGTAGACTACAATGAGCAGTTCTTC. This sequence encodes CASSQEVAGVDYNEQFF.

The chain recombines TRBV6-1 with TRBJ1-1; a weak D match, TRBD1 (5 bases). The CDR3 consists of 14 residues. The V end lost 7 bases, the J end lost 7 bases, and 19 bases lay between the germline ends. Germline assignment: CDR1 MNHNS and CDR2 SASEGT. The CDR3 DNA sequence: TGTGCCAGCACCACCTTCGGGGGAAGAATTGAAGCTTTCTTT. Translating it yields CASTTFGGRIEAFF.

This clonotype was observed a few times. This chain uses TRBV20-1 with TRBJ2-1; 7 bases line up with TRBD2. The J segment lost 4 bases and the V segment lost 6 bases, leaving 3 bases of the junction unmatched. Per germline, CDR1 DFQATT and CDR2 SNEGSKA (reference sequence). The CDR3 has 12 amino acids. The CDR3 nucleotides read TGCAGTGCAGCTAGCGGATACAATGAGCAGTTCTTC. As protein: CSAASGYNEQFF.

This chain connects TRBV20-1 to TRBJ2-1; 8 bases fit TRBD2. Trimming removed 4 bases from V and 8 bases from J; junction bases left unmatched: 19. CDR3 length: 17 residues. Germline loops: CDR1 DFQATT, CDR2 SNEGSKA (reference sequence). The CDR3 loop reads CSATYYTGTRNVHEQFF. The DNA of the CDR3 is TGCAGTGCTACCTATTATACCGGGACTAGGAACGTTCATGAGCAGTTCTTC.

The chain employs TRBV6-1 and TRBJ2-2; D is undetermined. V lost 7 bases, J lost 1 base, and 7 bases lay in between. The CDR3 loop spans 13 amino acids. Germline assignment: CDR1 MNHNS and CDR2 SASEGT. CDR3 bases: TGTGCCAGCACTGAGGTGAACACCGGGGAGCTGTTTTTT. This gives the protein CASTEVNTGELFF.

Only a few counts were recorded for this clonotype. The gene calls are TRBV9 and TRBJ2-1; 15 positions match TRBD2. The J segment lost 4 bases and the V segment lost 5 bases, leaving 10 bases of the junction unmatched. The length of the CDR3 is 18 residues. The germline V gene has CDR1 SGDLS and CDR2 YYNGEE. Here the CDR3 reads CASRPGTSGGYDYNEQFF. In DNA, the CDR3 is TGTGCCAGCAGGCCCGGGACTAGCGGGGGGTATGATTACAATGAGCAGTTCTTC.

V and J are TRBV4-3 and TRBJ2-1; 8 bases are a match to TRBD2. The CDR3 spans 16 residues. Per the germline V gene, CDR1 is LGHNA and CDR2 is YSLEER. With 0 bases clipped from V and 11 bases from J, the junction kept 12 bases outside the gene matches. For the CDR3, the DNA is TGCGCCAGCAGCCAAGATTTGATAGCGGGATCCAACAAGCAGTTCTTC. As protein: CASSQDLIAGSNKQFF.

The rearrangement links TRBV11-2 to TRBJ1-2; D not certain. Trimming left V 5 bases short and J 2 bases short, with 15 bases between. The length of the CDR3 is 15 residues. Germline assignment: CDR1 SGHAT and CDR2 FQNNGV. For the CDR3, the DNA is TGTGCCAGCAGCCCCAATGGCGCAGCGAACTATGGCTACACCTTC. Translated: CASSPNGAANYGYTF.

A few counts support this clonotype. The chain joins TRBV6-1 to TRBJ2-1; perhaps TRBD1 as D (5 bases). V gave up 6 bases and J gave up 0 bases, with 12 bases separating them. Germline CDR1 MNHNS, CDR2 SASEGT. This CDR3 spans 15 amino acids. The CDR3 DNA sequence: TGTGCCAGCAGGCTACAGGCGAACTCCTACAATGAGCAGTTCTTC. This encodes CASRLQANSYNEQFF.

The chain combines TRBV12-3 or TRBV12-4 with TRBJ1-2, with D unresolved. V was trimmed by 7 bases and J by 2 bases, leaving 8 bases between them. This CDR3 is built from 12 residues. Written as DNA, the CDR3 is TGTGCCAGCATTGGAGGGAACTATGGCTACACCTTC. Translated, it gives CASIGGNYGYTF.

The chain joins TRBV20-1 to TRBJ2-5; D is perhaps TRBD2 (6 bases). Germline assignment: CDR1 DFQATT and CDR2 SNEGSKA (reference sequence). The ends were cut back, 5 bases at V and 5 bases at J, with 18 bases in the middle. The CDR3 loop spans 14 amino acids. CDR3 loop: CSAAGGADMETQYF. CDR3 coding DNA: TGCAGTGCTGCCGGAGGGGCAGATATGGAGACCCAGTACTTC.

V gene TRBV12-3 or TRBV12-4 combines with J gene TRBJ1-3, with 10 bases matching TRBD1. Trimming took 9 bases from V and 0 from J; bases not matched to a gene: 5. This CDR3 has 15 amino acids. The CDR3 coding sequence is TGTGCCAGTAGACAGGGGGCTTTCTCTGGAAACACCATATATTTT. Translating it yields CASRQGAFSGNTIYF.

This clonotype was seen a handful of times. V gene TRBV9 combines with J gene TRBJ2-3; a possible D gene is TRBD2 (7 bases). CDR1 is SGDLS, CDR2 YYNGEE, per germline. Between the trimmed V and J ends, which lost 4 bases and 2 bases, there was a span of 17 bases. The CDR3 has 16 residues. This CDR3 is CASSPRGGRTTDTQYF. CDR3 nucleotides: TGTGCCAGCAGCCCGAGGGGGGGTCGGACCACAGATACGCAGTATTTT.

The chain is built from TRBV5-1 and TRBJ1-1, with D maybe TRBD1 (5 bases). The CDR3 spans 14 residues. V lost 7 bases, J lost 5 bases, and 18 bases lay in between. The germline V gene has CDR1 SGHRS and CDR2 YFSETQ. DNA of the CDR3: TGCGCCAGCCACCTCCGGGGGGGAGGAACTGAAGCTTTCTTT. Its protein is CASHLRGGGTEAFF.

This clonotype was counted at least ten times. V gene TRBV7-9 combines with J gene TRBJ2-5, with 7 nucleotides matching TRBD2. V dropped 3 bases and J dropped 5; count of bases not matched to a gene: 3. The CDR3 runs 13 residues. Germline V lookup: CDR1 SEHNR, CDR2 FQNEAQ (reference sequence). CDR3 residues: CASSLGGPETQYF. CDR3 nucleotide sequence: TGTGCCAGCAGCTTGGGAGGGCCGGAGACCCAGTACTTC.